This T cell receptor (beta chain) was documented in a study of T cell repertoires in cytomegalovirus infection. Study overall: Public signatures in TCR beta pointed to CMV infection and matching HLA type.

TCRdb reprocessed the reads via MiXCR and lists one record per CDR3 protein. There are some 100,000 distinct CDR3 sequences in the sample; 29% occur only once, and approximately 78% lies in the top ten. This clonotype was counted a few times. Its specificity is not known. The receptor comes from a human donor in good health (CMV status not recorded). Some clones in this sample may be carry-over from other donors' samples. This specimen consisted of CD8+ T cells from cultured PBMCs, obtained from culture after CMV antigen stimulation.

CDR3 loop: CASSSTVGDVGPQHF. The CDR3 DNA reads as TGTGCCAGCAGTTCGACAGTTGGGGATGTCGGGCCCCAGCATTTT. This sequence joins TRBV27 and TRBJ1-5, with D tentatively TRBD1 (5 bases). From germline, CDR1 is MNHEY and CDR2 SMNVEV (reference sequence). The CDR3 is 15 amino acids. The V gene lost 4 bases and the J gene lost 9 bases, with 19 bases spanning the gap.